This entry concerns a single TCR beta chain. Germline V gives CDR1 LGHDT, CDR2 YNNKEL (reference sequence). Trimming pared 4 bases from V and 10 bases from J, leaving 11 bases between. This CDR3 region has 12 residues. The sample comes from a study of blood T cell repertoires in COVID-19. As for the study in general: In each case, the material was cDNA or gDNA derived from T cells, B-cell-depleted T cells, or PBMCs.

Per the authors' pipeline: Nucleated cell number was recorded as an estimate derived from reference gene primer amplification. Sequencing was performed with immunoSEQ multiplex PCR; in TCRdb, only in-frame clones are kept and a portion is missing. V and J calls and clone size follow that table, whereas D and trimming were derived from the DNA. The sample has around 250,000 clones, roughly 90% seen once; the top ten hold 0.7%. The V call is TRBV3-1 (or the pseudogene TRBV3-2), the J call TRBJ1-5; D unresolved. The material sequenced was peripheral blood. The clonotype comes from a human donor in a cohort sampled during active COVID-19. CDR3 in DNA: TGTGCCAGCAGCCTCGCTTCCGGTCCCCAGCATTTT. Translating it yields CASSLASGPQHF.